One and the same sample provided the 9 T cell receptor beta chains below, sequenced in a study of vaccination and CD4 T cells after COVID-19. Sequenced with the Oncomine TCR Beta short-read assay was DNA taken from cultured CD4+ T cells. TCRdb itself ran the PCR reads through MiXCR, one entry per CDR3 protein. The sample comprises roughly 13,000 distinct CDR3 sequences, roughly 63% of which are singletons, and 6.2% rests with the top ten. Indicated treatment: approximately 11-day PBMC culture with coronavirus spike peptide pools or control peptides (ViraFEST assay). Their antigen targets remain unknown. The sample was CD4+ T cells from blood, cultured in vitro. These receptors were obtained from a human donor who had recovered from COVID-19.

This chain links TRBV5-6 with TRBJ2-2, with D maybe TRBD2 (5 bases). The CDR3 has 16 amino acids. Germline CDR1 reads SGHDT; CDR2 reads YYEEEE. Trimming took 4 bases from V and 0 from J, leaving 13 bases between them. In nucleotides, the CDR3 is TGTGCCAGCAGCCCGTTAAGCGGACCGAACACCGGGGAGCTGTTTTTT. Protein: CASSPLSGPNTGELFF.

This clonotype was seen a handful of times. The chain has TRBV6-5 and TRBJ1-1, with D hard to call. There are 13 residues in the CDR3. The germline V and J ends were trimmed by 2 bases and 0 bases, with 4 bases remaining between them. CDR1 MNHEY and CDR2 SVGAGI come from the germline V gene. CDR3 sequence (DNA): TGTGCCAGCAGTTACAGCCTGAACACTGAAGCTTTCTTT. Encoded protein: CASSYSLNTEAFF.

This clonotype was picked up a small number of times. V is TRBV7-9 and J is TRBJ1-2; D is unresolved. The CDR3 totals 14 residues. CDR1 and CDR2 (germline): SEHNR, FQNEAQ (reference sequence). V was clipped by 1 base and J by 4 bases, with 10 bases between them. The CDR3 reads CASSLGYSTYGYTF. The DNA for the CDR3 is TGTGCCAGCAGCTTAGGGTACAGCACCTATGGCTACACCTTC. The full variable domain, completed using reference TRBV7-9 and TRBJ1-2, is DTGVSQNPRHKITKRGQNVTFRCDPISEHNRLYWYRQTLGQGPEFLTYFQNEAQLEKSRLLSDRFSAERPKGSFSTLEIQRTEQGDSAMYLCASSLGYSTYGYTFGSGTRLTVV.

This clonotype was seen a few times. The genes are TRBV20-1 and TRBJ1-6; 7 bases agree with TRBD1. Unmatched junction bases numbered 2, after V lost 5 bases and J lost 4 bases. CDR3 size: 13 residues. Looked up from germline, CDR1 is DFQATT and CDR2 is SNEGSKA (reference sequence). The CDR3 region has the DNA TGCAGTGCTCCGGGACAGTATAATTCACCCCTCCACTTT. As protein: CSAPGQYNSPLHF.

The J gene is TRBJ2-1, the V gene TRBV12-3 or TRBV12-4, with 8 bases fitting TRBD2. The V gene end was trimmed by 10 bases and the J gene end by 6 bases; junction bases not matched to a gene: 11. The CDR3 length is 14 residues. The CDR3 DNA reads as TGTGCCACCGCTGGCGGGAGGATGGGCAATGAGCAGTTCTTC. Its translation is CATAGGRMGNEQFF.

CDR3 region: CASSYFREGNYGYTF. In nucleotides, the CDR3 is TGTGCCAGCAGTTATTTCCGGGAGGGCAACTATGGCTACACCTTC. J is TRBJ1-2 and V is TRBV6-9; D gene uncertain. The CDR3 is 15 residues long. Per the germline V gene, CDR1 is MNHGY and CDR2 is SVAAGI. Trimming stripped 1 base from V and 2 bases from J, with 11 bases between.

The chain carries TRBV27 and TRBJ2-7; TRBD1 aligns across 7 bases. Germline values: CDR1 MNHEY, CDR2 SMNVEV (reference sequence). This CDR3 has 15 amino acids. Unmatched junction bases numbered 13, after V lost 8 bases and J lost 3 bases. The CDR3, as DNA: TGTGCCAGCGGATCTCCCATGGGACAGTACTACGAGCAGTACTTC. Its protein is CASGSPMGQYYEQYF.

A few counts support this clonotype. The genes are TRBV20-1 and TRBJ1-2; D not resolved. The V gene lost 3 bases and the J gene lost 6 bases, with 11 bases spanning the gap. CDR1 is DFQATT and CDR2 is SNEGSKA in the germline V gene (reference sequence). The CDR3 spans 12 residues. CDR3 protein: CSASPLGDGYTF. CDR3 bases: TGCAGTGCTAGTCCCCTTGGAGATGGCTACACCTTC.

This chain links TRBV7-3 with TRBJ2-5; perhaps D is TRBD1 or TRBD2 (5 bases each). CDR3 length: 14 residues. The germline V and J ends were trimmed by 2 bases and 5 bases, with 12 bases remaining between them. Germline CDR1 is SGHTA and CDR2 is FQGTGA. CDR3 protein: CASSLGGEGETQYF. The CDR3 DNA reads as TGTGCCAGCAGCTTAGGGGGTGAGGGTGAGACCCAGTACTTC.